Shown below are 13 T cell receptor beta chains from a single sample sequenced in a study of blood T cell repertoires in COVID-19. Method: immunoSEQ multiplex PCR; TCRdb's copy keeps in-frame clones and lacks some. The repertoire consists of 250,000 to 350,000 clones, with approximately 88% occurring once and the leading ten covering 9% to 9.5%. The source material was peripheral blood. All receptors come from a man aged 18 to 30 with active or convalescent COVID-19.

The rearrangement joins TRBV10-3 to TRBJ2-1, with 7 bases that match TRBD1. Germline CDR1 ENHRY, CDR2 SYGVKD. There are 12 residues in the CDR3. The V gene end was trimmed by 6 bases and the J gene end by 12 bases; junction bases not matched to a gene: 8. The CDR3 nucleotides read TGTGCCATCAGAGATACTACAGGGGCGCAGTTCTTC. As protein: CAIRDTTGAQFF.

The chain is built from TRBV5-6 and TRBJ2-1, with D unresolved. Per germline, CDR1 SGHDT and CDR2 YYEEEE. Trimming shortened V by 0 bases and J by 10 bases, and 8 bases separated the two germline ends. This CDR3 has 12 residues. The CDR3 bases are TGTGCCAGCAGCTTGGCGGTGGGCGAGCAGTTCTTC. Protein: CASSLAVGEQFF.

This clone was recorded a few times. The V gene is TRBV12-3 or TRBV12-4, the J gene TRBJ1-1; a weak D match, TRBD1 (5 bases). The germline V and J ends were trimmed by 2 bases and 5 bases, with 9 bases remaining between them. CDR3 length equals 13 residues. The CDR3 loop reads CASSLSPGTEAFF. The CDR3 DNA reads as TGTGCCAGCAGTTTATCACCAGGGACTGAAGCTTTCTTT.

The chain has TRBV7-8 and TRBJ2-1; 8 bases fit TRBD2. Germline V lookup: CDR1 SGHVS, CDR2 FQNEAQ. This CDR3 spans 15 amino acids. After removal of 0 bases from V and 6 bases from J, the junction contained 4 bases not matched to a gene. The CDR3 sequence: CASSLASSGFNEQFF. As DNA, the CDR3 is TGTGCCAGCAGCTTAGCGTCTAGCGGGTTCAATGAGCAGTTCTTC.

This clone was detected once. The J gene is TRBJ2-7, the V gene TRBV19; D possibly corresponds to TRBD1 (5 bases). This CDR3 has 12 amino acids. Germline-derived CDR1 and CDR2 are LNHDA and SQIVND (reference sequence). V dropped 3 bases and J dropped 4 bases, with 7 bases sitting between them. The CDR3 coding sequence is TGTGCCAGTAGTATTAAGGGGTACGAGCAGTACTTC. It yields the protein CASSIKGYEQYF.

In regard to this clone: Compared with germline, one end of the junction differs, possibly owing to a read error. The rearrangement links TRBV15 to TRBJ1-3; 10 bases match TRBD1. This CDR3 contains 12 residues. CDR1 is LNHNV, CDR2 YYDKDF, per germline (reference sequence). The CDR3 sequence is CATSSLSGTGEF. CDR3 nucleotides: TGTGCCACCAGCAGTCTTTCCGGGACAGGGGAATTT.

This chain uses TRBV19 with TRBJ2-7; D perhaps matches TRBD2 (5 bases). Trimming removed 5 bases at V and 0 bases at J, with 14 bases between. CDR1 and CDR2 (germline): LNHDA, SQIVND (reference sequence). CDR3 length: 15 amino acids. The CDR3 DNA sequence: TGTGCCAGTAGTCCCTCGGGGTCAAGCTCCTACGAGCAGTACTTC. The encoded protein is CASSPSGSSSYEQYF.

The chain joins TRBV5-4 to TRBJ2-7; D possibly corresponds to TRBD2 (5 bases). The V end lost 4 bases, the J end lost 3 bases, and 11 bases lay between the germline ends. This CDR3 is built from 13 residues. Germline lookup yields CDR1 SGHNT and CDR2 YYREEE (reference sequence). CDR3 bases: TGTGCCAGCAGCCGGACTCCTAGCTACGAGCAGTACTTC. Translated, it gives CASSRTPSYEQYF.

This rearrangement joins TRBV13 to TRBJ2-7; 10 bases fit TRBD2. This CDR3 has 14 residues. The V gene's germline CDR1 is PRHDT and CDR2 FYEKMQ (reference sequence). The junction had 6 bases not matched to a gene; V was cut back by 6 bases and J by 4 bases. The CDR3 loop is CASRPRTSGYEQYF. The CDR3 DNA sequence: TGTGCCAGCAGACCCCGGACTAGCGGTTACGAGCAGTACTTC.

This clone was seen a single time. The CDR3 sequence is CASSPWGGHYNEQFF. CDR3 in DNA: TGTGCCAGCAGCCCCTGGGGGGGCCACTACAATGAGCAGTTCTTC. This chain connects TRBV27 to TRBJ2-1; a possible D gene is TRBD2 (7 bases). Trimming removed 6 bases from V and 3 bases from J, with 15 bases in between. This CDR3 is 15 amino acids long. Germline lookup yields CDR1 MNHEY and CDR2 SMNVEV (reference sequence).

V gene TRBV19 combines with J gene TRBJ1-5; perhaps TRBD1 as D (5 bases). CDR1 and CDR2 (germline): LNHDA, SQIVND (reference sequence). The V and J ends lost 5 bases and 7 bases respectively, with 18 bases between them. CDR3 length equals 15 residues. The CDR3 nucleotides are TGTGCCAGTAGTCACCCGACGCGGGAGGGGCAGCCCCAGCATTTT. Amino acid sequence: CASSHPTREGQPQHF.

This chain links TRBV23-1 with TRBJ2-2, with TRBD2 matching over 11 bases. TRBV23-1 is annotated as an ORF whose role is uncertain. The CDR3 length is 21 residues. After removal of 2 bases from V and 0 bases from J, the junction contained 14 bases not matched to a gene. In DNA form, the CDR3 reads TGCGCCAGCAGTCAACCAGGAAGGAAACTAGCGGGGGACCCGAACACCGGGGAGCTGTTTTTT. This encodes CASSQPGRKLAGDPNTGELFF.

CDR3 coding DNA: TGTGCCAGCAGTGAAGCCGGGTCCGCCACTGAAGCTTTCTTT. Residues: CASSEAGSATEAFF. V and J are TRBV6-1 and TRBJ1-1; D gene ambiguous. The germline V gene encodes CDR1 MNHNS and CDR2 SASEGT. V lost 0 bases to trimming and J lost 4 bases, with 9 bases between them. The CDR3 length is 14 residues.